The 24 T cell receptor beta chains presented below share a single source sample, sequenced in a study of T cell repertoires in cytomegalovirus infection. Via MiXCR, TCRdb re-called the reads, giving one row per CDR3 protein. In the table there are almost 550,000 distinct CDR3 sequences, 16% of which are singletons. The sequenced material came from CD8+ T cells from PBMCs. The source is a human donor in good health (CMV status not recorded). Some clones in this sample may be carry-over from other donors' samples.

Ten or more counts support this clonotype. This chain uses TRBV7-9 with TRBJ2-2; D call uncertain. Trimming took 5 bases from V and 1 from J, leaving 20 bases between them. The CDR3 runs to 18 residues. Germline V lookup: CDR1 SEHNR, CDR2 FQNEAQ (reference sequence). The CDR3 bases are TGTGCCAGCAGCGAAGGTGCACCCCGCAAGTTGAACACCGGGGAGCTGTTTTTT. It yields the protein CASSEGAPRKLNTGELFF.

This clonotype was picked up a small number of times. CDR3 sequence: CATSAIGLYNEQFF. The DNA of the CDR3 is TGTGCCACCAGTGCCATAGGGCTGTACAATGAGCAGTTCTTC. The genes are TRBV24-1 and TRBJ2-1; no reliable D call. V gave up 5 bases and J gave up 4 bases, with 11 bases separating them. Germline CDR1 is KGHDR and CDR2 is SFDVKD. The CDR3 has 14 residues.

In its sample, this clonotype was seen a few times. The CDR3 sequence: CASSQEAGDLRGYTF. The CDR3 DNA follows: TGCGCCAGCAGCCAAGAGGCAGGGGACCTGCGTGGCTACACCTTC. The V call is TRBV4-1, the J call TRBJ1-2; D is perhaps TRBD1 (6 bases). Trimming removed 0 bases from V and 7 bases from J, with 15 bases in between. The germline gives CDR1 MGHRA, CDR2 YSYEKL. This CDR3 region has 15 residues.

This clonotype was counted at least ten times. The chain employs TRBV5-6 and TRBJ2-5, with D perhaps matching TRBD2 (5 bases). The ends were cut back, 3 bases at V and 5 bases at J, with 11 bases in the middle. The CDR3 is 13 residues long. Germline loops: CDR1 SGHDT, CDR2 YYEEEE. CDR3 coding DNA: TGTGCCAGCAGCTGGACTGTGGGGGAGACCCAGTACTTC. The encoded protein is CASSWTVGETQYF.

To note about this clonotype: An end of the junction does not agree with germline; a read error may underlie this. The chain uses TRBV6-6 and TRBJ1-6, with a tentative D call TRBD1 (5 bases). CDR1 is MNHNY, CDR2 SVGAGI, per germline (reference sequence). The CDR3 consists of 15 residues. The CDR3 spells CASSYSGDSNSPLRF. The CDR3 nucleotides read TGTGCCAGCAGTTACTCGGGGGACTCTAATTCACCCCTCCGCTTT.

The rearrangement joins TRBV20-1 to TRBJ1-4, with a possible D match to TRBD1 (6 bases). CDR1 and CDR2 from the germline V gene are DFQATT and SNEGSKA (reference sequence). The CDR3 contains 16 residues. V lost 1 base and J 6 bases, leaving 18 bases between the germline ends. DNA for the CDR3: TGCAGTGCTAGAGCCGACCAGGGGAGATTGGATGAAAAACTGTTTTTT. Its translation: CSARADQGRLDEKLFF.

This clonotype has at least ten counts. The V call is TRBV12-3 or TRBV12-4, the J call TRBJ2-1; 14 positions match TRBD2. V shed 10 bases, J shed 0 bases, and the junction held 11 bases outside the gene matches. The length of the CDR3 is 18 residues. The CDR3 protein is CATRPGLAGGLSYNEQFF. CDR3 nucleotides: TGTGCCACTCGCCCAGGACTAGCGGGGGGCCTCTCCTACAATGAGCAGTTCTTC.

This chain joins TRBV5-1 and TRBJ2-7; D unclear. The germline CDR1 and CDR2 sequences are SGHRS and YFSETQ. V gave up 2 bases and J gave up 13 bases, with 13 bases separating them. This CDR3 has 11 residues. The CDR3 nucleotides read TGCGCCAGCAGCTTTGCCGGCAGAGATTACTTC. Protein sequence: CASSFAGRDYF.

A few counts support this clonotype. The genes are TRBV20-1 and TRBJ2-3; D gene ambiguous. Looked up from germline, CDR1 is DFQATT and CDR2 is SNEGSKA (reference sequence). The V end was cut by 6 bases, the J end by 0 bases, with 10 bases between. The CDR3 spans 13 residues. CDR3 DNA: TGCAGTGCGGACCGGGTCAGCACAGATACGCAGTATTTT. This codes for CSADRVSTDTQYF.

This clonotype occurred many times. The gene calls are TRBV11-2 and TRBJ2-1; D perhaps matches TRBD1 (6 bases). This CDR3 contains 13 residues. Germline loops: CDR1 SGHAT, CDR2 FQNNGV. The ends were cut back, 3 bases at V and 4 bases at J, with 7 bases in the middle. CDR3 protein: CASSFGQYNEQFF. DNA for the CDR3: TGTGCCAGCAGCTTCGGACAGTACAATGAGCAGTTCTTC.

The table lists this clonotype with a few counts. CDR3 sequence reads: CSAGGQDFGNYGYTF. The CDR3 bases are TGCAGTGCTGGTGGACAGGATTTTGGTAACTATGGCTACACCTTC. V usage is TRBV20-1 and J usage is TRBJ1-2, with 7 bases identical to TRBD1. Germline-derived CDR1 and CDR2 are DFQATT and SNEGSKA (reference sequence). V trimming: 5 bases; J trimming: 1 base; junction bases outside the gene matches: 10. CDR3 size: 15 residues.

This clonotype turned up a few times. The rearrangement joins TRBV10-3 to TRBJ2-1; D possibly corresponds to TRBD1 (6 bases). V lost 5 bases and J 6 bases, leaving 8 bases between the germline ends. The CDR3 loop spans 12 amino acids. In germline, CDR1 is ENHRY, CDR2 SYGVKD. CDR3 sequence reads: CAISQQGNEQFF. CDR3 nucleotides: TGTGCCATCAGTCAACAGGGCAATGAGCAGTTCTTC.

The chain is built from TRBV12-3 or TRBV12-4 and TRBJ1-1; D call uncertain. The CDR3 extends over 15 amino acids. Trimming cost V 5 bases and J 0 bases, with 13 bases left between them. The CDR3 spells CASSVEGWLNTEAFF. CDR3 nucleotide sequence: TGTGCCAGCAGTGTCGAGGGTTGGTTGAACACTGAAGCTTTCTTT.

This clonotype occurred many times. CDR3 protein: CASITIWGHNEQFF. The CDR3 coding sequence is TGTGCCAGCATTACCATTTGGGGGCATAATGAGCAGTTCTTC. J is TRBJ2-1 and V is TRBV6-1; D may be TRBD1 (6 bases). Germline V gene sequence: CDR1 MNHNS, CDR2 SASEGT. The CDR3 consists of 14 residues. The V gene lost 7 bases and the J gene lost 7 bases, with 17 bases spanning the gap.

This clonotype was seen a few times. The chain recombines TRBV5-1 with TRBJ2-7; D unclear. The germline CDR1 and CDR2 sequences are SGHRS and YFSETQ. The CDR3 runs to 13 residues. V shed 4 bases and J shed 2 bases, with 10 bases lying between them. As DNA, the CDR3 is TGCGCCAGCAGCCCTTCCAACCCCTACGAGCAGTACTTC. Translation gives CASSPSNPYEQYF.

CDR3 DNA: TGTGCCAGTAGTATTAGGGTGGAAACTGAAGCTTTCTTT. Amino acids: CASSIRVETEAFF. The J gene is TRBJ1-1, the V gene TRBV19; D is uncertain. The V gene lost 3 bases and the J gene lost 5 bases, with 10 bases spanning the gap. Germline V gene lookup returns CDR1 LNHDA and CDR2 SQIVND (reference sequence). This CDR3 is 13 amino acids long.

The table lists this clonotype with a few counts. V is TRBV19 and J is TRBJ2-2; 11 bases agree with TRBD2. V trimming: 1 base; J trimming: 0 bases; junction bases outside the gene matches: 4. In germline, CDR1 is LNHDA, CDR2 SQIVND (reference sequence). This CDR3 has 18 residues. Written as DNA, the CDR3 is TGTGCCAGTAGTATAGGACTAGCGGGGTTCGCGAACACCGGGGAGCTGTTTTTT. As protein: CASSIGLAGFANTGELFF.

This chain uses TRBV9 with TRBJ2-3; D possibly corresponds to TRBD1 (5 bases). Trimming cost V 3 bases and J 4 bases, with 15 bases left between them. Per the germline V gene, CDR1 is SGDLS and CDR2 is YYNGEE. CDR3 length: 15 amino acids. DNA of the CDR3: TGTGCCAGCAGCGAAAACGACAGTGGCGCAGATACGCAGTATTTT. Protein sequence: CASSENDSGADTQYF.

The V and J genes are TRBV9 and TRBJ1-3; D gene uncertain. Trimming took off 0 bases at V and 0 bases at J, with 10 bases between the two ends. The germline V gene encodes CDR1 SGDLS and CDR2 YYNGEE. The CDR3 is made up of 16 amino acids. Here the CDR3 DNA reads TGTGCCAGCAGCGTAGAAGGAGGCCGCTCTGGAAACACCATATATTTT. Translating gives CASSVEGGRSGNTIYF.

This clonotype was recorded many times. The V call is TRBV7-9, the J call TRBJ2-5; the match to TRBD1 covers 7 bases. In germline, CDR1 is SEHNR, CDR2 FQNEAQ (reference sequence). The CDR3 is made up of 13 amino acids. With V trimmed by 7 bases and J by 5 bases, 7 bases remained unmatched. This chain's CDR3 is CASIPGGSETQYF. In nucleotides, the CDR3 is TGTGCCAGCATCCCAGGGGGTTCGGAGACCCAGTACTTC.

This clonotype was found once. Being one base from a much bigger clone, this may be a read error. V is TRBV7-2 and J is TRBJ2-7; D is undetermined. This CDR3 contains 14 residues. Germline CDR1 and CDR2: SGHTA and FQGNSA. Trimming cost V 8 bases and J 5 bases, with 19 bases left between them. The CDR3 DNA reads TGTGCCAGCGCGAGGATAGCAGCTTTCAACGAGCAGTACTTC. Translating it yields CASARIAAFNEQYF.

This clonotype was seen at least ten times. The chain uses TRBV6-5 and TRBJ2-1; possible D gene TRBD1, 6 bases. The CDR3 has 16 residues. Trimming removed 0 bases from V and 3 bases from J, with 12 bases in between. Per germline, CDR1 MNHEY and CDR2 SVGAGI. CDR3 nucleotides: TGTGCCAGCAGTTACTCTGGGGGCGAGGGCTACAATGAGCAGTTCTTC. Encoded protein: CASSYSGGEGYNEQFF.

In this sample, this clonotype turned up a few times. As DNA, the CDR3 is TGTGCCAGCACCCCCCGGGGGGCTGGCAATGAGCAGTTCTTC. Translated, it gives CASTPRGAGNEQFF. This sequence joins TRBV5-4 and TRBJ2-1; D is perhaps TRBD2 (7 bases). Trimming took off 6 bases at V and 6 bases at J, with 16 bases between the two ends. CDR3 length equals 14 residues. CDR1 is SGHNT, CDR2 YYREEE, per germline (reference sequence).

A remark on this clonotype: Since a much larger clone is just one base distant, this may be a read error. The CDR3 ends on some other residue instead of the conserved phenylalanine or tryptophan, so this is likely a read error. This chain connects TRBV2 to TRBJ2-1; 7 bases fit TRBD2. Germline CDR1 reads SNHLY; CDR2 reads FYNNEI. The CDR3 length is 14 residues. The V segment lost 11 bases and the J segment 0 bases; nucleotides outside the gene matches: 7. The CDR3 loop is CAGAGESSYNEQFL. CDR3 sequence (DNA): TGTGCCGGGGCGGGGGAAAGCTCCTACAATGAGCAGTTCTTA.